Following are 16 T cell receptor beta chains from one sample sequenced in a study of shared clonotypes between healthy human individuals. Profiling relied on immunoSEQ multiplex PCR, and the TCRdb table lists in-frame clones only, not all of them. The sample yields under 1,100,000 clones, roughly 75% seen once. Material: memory CD4+ T cells sorted from blood. Subset: CD45RA-negative fraction. These TCRs come from a man in his late teens or twenties in good health.

The gene calls are TRBV29-1 and TRBJ2-4, with TRBD1 matching over 9 bases. Looked up from germline, CDR1 is SQVTM and CDR2 is ANQGSEA. V dropped 6 bases and J dropped 3; count of bases not matched to a gene: 6. This CDR3 is 14 amino acids long. CDR3 nucleotide sequence: TGCAGCGTCCTGGGACAGGGTGGCAAAAACATTCAGTACTTC. It specifies CSVLGQGGKNIQYF.

V and J are TRBV5-8 and TRBJ1-2, with a possible D match to TRBD1 (6 bases). The CDR3 is 14 residues long. The germline gives CDR1 SGHTS, CDR2 YDEGEE. Trimming left V 6 bases short and J 4 bases short, with 16 bases between. The DNA of the CDR3 is TGTGCCAGCACTTGGGGGCGGGCCCCCTATGGCTACACCTTC. Translation gives CASTWGRAPYGYTF.

This chain joins TRBV6-5 and TRBJ1-6; maybe TRBD1 (5 bases). CDR3 length equals 13 residues. The germline gives CDR1 MNHEY, CDR2 SVGAGI. V was shortened by 2 bases and J by 6 bases, with 5 bases between the two germline ends. CDR3 in amino acids: CASSYGANSPLHF. CDR3 nucleotide sequence: TGTGCCAGCAGTTACGGGGCTAATTCACCCCTCCACTTT.

V usage is TRBV9 and J usage is TRBJ2-1; 9 bases are a match to TRBD2. Germline CDR1 reads SGDLS; CDR2 reads YYNGEE. J was trimmed by 6 bases and V by 3 bases; bases with no gene match: 10. CDR3 length: 16 amino acids. CDR3 protein: CASSALLIAGANEQFF. CDR3 nucleotides: TGTGCCAGCAGCGCGCTACTAATAGCGGGAGCCAATGAGCAGTTCTTC.

The V gene is TRBV27, the J gene TRBJ2-1; 7 nucleotides agree with TRBD2. V shed 6 bases, J shed 2 bases, and the junction held 13 bases outside the gene matches. Germline CDR1 MNHEY, CDR2 SMNVEV (reference sequence). The CDR3 has 17 amino acids. In DNA form, the CDR3 reads TGTGCCAGCAGCCGGAGAACTAGCGTTCTCACCTACAATGAGCAGTTCTTC. It codes for CASSRRTSVLTYNEQFF.

J is TRBJ2-3 and V is TRBV20-1; no clear D gene. V was trimmed by 5 bases and J by 6 bases, leaving 6 bases between them. The germline V gene encodes CDR1 DFQATT and CDR2 SNEGSKA (reference sequence). The CDR3 is 10 residues long. For the CDR3, the DNA is TGCAGTGCTTGGACGGATACGCAGTATTTT. It codes for CSAWTDTQYF.

The rearrangement uses TRBV7-9 and TRBJ1-3; no clear D. The CDR3 is 15 amino acids. Germline CDR1 and CDR2: SEHNR and FQNEAQ (reference sequence). V gave up 5 bases and J gave up 0 bases, with 11 bases separating them. The CDR3 coding sequence is TGTGCCAGCAGCCCGGTCGGGAGCTCTGGAAACACCATATATTTT. Its translation: CASSPVGSSGNTIYF.

This chain uses TRBV19 with TRBJ2-3; TRBD1 might be the D (6 bases). Trimming took off 7 bases at V and 6 bases at J, with 17 bases between the two ends. From germline, CDR1 is LNHDA and CDR2 SQIVND (reference sequence). This CDR3 is built from 14 residues. The CDR3 DNA follows: TGTGCCAGTACCCCTGGGGGCTCCTCGGATACGCAGTATTTT. Protein sequence: CASTPGGSSDTQYF.

V gene TRBV11-3 combines with J gene TRBJ1-6; D not certain. Germline CDR1 is SGHNT and CDR2 is YENEEA. This CDR3 is built from 13 residues. V was shortened by 11 bases and J by 0 bases, with 8 bases between the two germline ends. The CDR3 DNA follows: TGTGCCTCCGGAGCCTCCTATAATTCACCCCTCCACTTT. Encoded protein: CASGASYNSPLHF.

The CDR3: CASSPTAGHHEQFF. The CDR3 bases are TGTGCCAGCAGCCCCACAGCGGGGCACCATGAGCAGTTCTTC. This rearrangement joins TRBV11-2 to TRBJ2-1; TRBD2 matches 7 bases. The CDR3 covers 14 residues. The V and J ends lost 5 bases and 8 bases, in that order; junction bases with no gene match: 9. Germline V gene lookup returns CDR1 SGHAT and CDR2 FQNNGV.

The J gene is TRBJ2-5, the V gene TRBV6-5; D is possibly TRBD1 (5 bases). Germline V gene sequence: CDR1 MNHEY, CDR2 SVGAGI. V shed 6 bases and J shed 7 bases, with 15 bases lying between them. The CDR3 is 13 residues long. This chain's CDR3 is CASRSDGRGTQYF. In DNA, the CDR3 is TGTGCCAGCAGGTCGGACGGAAGGGGGACCCAGTACTTC.

The V and J genes are TRBV10-3 and TRBJ2-3; 7 bases map to TRBD2. Trimming at V came to 6 bases and at J to 0 bases, leaving 6 bases not matched to a gene. Germline CDR1 reads ENHRY; CDR2 reads SYGVKD. There are 15 residues in the CDR3. The CDR3 here is CAISLNSGSTDTQYF. As DNA, the CDR3 is TGTGCCATCAGCCTCAATAGCGGGAGCACAGATACGCAGTATTTT.

The J gene is TRBJ1-4, the V gene TRBV25-1; 8 nucleotides match TRBD1. Trimming at V came to 8 bases and at J to 8 bases, leaving 10 bases not matched to a gene. Germline V gives CDR1 MGHDK, CDR2 SYGVNS. There are 14 residues in the CDR3. The CDR3 DNA reads as TGTGCCAGCTTAAAACAGGGGGTAGGGGAAAAACTGTTTTTT. Residues: CASLKQGVGEKLFF. Looking up the rest from reference TRBV25-1 and TRBJ1-4 gives the full variable domain: EADIYQTPRYLVIGTGKKITLECSQTMGHDKMYWYQQDPGMELHLIHYSYGVNSTEKGDLSSESTVSRIRTEHFPLTLESARPSHTSQYLCASLKQGVGEKLFFGSGTQLSVL.

V and J are TRBV5-4 and TRBJ2-5; TRBD2 agrees at 14 bases. V dropped 4 bases and J dropped 9; count of bases not matched to a gene: 20. The CDR3 length is 19 residues. Germline V gene sequence: CDR1 SGHNT, CDR2 YYREEE (reference sequence). The CDR3 coding sequence is TGTGCCAGCAGCCCCCAGGGACTAGCGGGAGTAACGCGGCGGAAGGCCCAGTACTTC. Its protein product is CASSPQGLAGVTRRKAQYF.

V usage is TRBV27 and J usage is TRBJ2-5, with TRBD1 matching over 9 bases. This CDR3 region has 16 residues. Germline V lookup: CDR1 MNHEY, CDR2 SMNVEV (reference sequence). Losses at the gene ends were 6 bases for V and 4 bases for J; bases not matched to a gene: 12. CDR3 region: CASSIAGTGLSETQYF. CDR3 in DNA: TGTGCCAGCAGCATCGCCGGGACAGGGTTATCAGAGACCCAGTACTTC.

The chain couples TRBV10-3 to TRBJ2-2; 7 nucleotides line up with TRBD2. The trim removed 8 bases at V and 5 bases at J, leaving 2 bases unmatched. Per the germline V gene, CDR1 is ENHRY and CDR2 is SYGVKD. The CDR3 contains 12 residues. CDR3 residues: CAIGRATGELFF. As DNA, the CDR3 is TGTGCCATCGGGAGGGCGACCGGGGAGCTGTTTTTT.